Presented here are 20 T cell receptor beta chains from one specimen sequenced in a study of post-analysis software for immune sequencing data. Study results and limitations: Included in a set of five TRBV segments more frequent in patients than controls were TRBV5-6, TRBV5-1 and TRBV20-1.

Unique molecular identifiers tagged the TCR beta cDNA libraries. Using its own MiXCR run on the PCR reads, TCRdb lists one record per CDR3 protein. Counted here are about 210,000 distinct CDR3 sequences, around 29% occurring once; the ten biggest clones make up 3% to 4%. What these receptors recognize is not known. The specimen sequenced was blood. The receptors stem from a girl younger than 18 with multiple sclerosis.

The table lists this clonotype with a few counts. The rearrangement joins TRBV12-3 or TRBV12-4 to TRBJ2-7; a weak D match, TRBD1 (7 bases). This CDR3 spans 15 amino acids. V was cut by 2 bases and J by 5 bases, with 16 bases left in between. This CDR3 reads CASSLWGAGGNEQYF. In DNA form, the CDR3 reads TGTGCCAGCAGTTTATGGGGGGCAGGGGGTAACGAGCAGTACTTC.

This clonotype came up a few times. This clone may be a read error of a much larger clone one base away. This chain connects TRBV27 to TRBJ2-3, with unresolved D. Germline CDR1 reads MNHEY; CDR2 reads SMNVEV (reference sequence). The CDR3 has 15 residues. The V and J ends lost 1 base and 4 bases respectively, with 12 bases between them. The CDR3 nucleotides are TGTGCCAGCAGTTTATGGCTGGGATCCCCAGATACGCAGTATTTT. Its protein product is CASSLWLGSPDTQYF.

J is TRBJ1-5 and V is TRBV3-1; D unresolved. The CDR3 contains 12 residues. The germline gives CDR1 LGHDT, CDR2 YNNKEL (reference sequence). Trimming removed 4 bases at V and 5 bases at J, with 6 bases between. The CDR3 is CASSPLYQPQHF. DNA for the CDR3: TGTGCCAGCAGCCCACTTTATCAGCCCCAGCATTTT.

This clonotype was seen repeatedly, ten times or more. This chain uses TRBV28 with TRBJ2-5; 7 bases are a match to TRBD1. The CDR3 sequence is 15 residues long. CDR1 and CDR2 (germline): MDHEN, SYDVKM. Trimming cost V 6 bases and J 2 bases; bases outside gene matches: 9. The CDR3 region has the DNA TGTGCCAGCAGCCAACTCGACAGGGCTCAAGAGACCCAGTACTTC. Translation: CASSQLDRAQETQYF.

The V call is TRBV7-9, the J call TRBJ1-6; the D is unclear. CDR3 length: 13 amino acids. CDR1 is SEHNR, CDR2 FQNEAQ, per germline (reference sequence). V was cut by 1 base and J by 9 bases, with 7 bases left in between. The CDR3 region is CASSLETASPLHF. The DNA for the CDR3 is TGTGCCAGCAGCTTAGAAACCGCTTCACCCCTCCACTTT.

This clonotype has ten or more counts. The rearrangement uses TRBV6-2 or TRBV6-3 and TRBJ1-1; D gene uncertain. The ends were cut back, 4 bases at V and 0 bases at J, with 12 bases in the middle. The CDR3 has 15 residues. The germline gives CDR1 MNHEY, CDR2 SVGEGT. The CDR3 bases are TGTGCCAGCAGTTCCGCTAGGCGGGTGAACACTGAAGCTTTCTTT. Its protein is CASSSARRVNTEAFF.

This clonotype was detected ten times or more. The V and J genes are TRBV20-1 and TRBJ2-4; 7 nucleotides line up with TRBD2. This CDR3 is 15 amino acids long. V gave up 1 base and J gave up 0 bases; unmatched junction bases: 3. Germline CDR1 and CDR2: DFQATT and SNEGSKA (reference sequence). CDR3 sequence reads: CSARASGVAKNIQYF. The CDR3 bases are TGCAGTGCTAGAGCCAGCGGGGTAGCCAAAAACATTCAGTACTTC.

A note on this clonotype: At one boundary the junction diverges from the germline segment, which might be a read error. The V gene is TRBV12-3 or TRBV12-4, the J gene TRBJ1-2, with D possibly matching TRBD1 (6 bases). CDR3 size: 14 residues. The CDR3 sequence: CASTTGTVNFGYTF. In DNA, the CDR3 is TGTGCCAGTACAACAGGGACGGTCAACTTTGGCTACACTTTC.

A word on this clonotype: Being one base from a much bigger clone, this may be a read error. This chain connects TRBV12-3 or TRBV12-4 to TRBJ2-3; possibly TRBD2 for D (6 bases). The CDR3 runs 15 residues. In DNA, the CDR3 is TGTGCCAGCAGCCGACTAGGGGCTAGCACAGATGCGCAGTATTTT. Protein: CASSRLGASTDAQYF.

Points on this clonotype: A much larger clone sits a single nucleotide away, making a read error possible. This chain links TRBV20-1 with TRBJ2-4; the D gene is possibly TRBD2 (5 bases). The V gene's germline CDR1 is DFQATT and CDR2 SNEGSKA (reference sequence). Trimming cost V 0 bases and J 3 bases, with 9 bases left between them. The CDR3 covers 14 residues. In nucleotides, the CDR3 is TGCAGTGCTAGAGATACACTAGTCAAAAACATTCAGTACTTC. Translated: CSARDTLVKNIQYF.

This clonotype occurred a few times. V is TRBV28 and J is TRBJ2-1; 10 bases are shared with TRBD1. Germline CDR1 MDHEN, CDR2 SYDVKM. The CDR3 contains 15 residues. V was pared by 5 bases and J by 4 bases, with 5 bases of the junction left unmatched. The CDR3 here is CASSKGQGWYNEQFF. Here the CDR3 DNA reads TGTGCCAGCAGTAAGGGACAGGGGTGGTACAATGAGCAGTTCTTC.

In nucleotides, the CDR3 is TGTGCCAGCAGTTACCGGGCTTACACTGAAGCTTTCTTT. Its translation is CASSYRAYTEAFF. This chain connects TRBV6-5 to TRBJ1-1; D is ambiguous. This CDR3 spans 13 amino acids. Trimming stripped 2 bases from V and 3 bases from J, with 7 bases between. CDR1 is MNHEY, CDR2 SVGAGI, per germline.

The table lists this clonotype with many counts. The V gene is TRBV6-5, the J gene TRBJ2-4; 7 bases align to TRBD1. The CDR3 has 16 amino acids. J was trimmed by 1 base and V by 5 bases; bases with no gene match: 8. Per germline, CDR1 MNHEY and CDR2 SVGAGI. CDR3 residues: CASSRVGTAAKNIQYF. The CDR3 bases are TGTGCCAGCAGTCGGGTTGGGACAGCGGCCAAAAACATTCAGTACTTC.

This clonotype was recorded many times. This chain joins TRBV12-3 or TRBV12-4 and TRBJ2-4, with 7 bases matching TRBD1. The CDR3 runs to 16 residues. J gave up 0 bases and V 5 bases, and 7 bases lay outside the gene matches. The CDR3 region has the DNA TGTGCCAGCAGTGAGACAGGGACCATAGCCAAAAACATTCAGTACTTC. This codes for CASSETGTIAKNIQYF.

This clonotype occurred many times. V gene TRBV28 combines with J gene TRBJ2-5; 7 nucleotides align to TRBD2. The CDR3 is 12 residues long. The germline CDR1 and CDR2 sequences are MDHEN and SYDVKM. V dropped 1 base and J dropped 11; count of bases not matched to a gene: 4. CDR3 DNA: TGTGCCAGCAGTTTATCGGGGGGAGTGCAGTACTTC. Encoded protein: CASSLSGGVQYF.

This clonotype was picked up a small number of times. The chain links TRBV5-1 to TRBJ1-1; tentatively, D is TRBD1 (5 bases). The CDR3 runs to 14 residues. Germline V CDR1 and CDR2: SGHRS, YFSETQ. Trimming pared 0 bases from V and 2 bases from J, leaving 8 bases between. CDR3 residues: CASSLDQGNTEAFF. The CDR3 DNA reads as TGCGCCAGCAGCTTGGATCAGGGAAACACTGAAGCTTTCTTT.

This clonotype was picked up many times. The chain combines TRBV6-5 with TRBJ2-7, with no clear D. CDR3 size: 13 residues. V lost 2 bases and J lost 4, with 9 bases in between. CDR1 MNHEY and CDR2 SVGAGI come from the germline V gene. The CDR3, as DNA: TGTGCCAGCAGTTACGGCGGATCGTACGAGCAGTACTTC. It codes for CASSYGGSYEQYF.

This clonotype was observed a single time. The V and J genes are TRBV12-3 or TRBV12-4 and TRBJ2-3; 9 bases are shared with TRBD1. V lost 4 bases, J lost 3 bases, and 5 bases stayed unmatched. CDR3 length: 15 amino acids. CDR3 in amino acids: CASSWDGTGTDTQYF. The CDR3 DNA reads TGTGCCAGCAGTTGGGACGGGACAGGGACAGATACGCAGTATTTT.

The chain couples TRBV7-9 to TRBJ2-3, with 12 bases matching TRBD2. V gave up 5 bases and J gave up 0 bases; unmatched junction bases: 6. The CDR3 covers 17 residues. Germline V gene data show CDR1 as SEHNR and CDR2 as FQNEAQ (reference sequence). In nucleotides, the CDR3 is TGTGCCAGCAGCCTCCGGACTAGCGGGGAAAGCACAGATACGCAGTATTTT. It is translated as CASSLRTSGESTDTQYF.

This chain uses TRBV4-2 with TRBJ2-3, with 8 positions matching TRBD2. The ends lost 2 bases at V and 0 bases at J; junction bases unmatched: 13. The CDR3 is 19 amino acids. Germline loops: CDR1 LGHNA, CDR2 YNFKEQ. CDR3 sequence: CASSQLTPGGASSTDTQYF. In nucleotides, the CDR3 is TGTGCCAGCAGCCAATTAACCCCCGGGGGGGCTTCTAGCACAGATACGCAGTATTTT.